The text below deals with one T cell receptor beta chain. The CDR3 is 17 amino acids. From germline, CDR1 is SGHVS and CDR2 FNYEAQ. Unmatched junction bases numbered 9, after V lost 2 bases and J lost 3 bases. Produced via immunoSEQ multiplex PCR; TCRdb's table is partial and in-frame only. The sample has 250,000 or so clones, approximately 85% seen once. This entry belongs to a study of blood T cell repertoires in COVID-19. About the research overall: There were acute and convalescent COVID-19 samples, and they came from the United States, Italy and Spain.

Two negative PCRs, clearance, or symptom resolution were required of recovered Cohort 3 donors. The sample consisted of PBMCs or T cells enriched from blood (not recorded which). The chain links TRBV7-6 to TRBJ1-5, with TRBD1 matching over 8 bases. This sequence was found in a woman aged 45-60 years who had recovered from COVID-19. The CDR3 nucleotides read TGTGCCAGCAGCTTACTCGGGTCGGGACAGGTCAATCAGCCCCAGCATTTT. This gives the protein CASSLLGSGQVNQPQHF.